Listed here are 5 T cell receptor beta chains from one sample, sequenced in a study of OX40 agonist ivuxolimab in advanced cancers. TCRdb keeps only in-frame clones here, not all; method: immunoSEQ multiplex PCR. The sample includes tens of thousands of clones, approximately 86% of them seen just once. The sequenced sample was CD4+ or CD8+ T cells sorted from blood, obtained in a trial of the OX40 agonist ivuxolimab. These receptors all come from an adult with an advanced solid tumor such as melanoma, head and neck, liver or kidney cancer.

The chain is built from TRBV27 and TRBJ1-2, with D uncertain. In germline, CDR1 is MNHEY, CDR2 SMNVEV (reference sequence). The ends were cut back, 5 bases at V and 4 bases at J, with 14 bases in the middle. The CDR3 has 14 residues. The CDR3 loop reads CASSPIGLVYGYTF. Here the CDR3 DNA reads TGTGCCAGCAGTCCCATTGGTTTGGTCTATGGCTACACCTTC.

CDR3 region: CASSQDYVTYTGELFF. CDR3 coding DNA: TGCGCCAGCAGCCAAGATTATGTCACCTACACCGGGGAGCTGTTTTTT. The chain uses TRBV4-1 and TRBJ2-2; D unclear. CDR1 and CDR2 from the germline V gene are MGHRA and YSYEKL. The V gene lost 0 bases and the J gene lost 3 bases, with 11 bases spanning the gap. The CDR3 sequence is 16 residues long.

The chain couples TRBV5-6 to TRBJ2-7; tentatively, D is TRBD1 (6 bases). The CDR3 is 14 amino acids. Germline V CDR1 and CDR2: SGHDT, YYEEEE. Trimming left V 4 bases short and J 3 bases short, with 14 bases between. The chain's CDR3 is CASSPGQHLYEQYF. The CDR3 nucleotides are TGTGCCAGCAGCCCTGGACAGCATCTCTACGAGCAGTACTTC.

As concerns this clone: Other DNA variants within this sample encode the same CDR3. The V gene is TRBV7-9, the J gene TRBJ2-3, with D uncertain. CDR1 is SEHNR, CDR2 FQNEAQ, per germline (reference sequence). The CDR3 extends over 12 amino acids. V gave up 1 base and J gave up 4 bases, with 3 bases separating them. The CDR3 region has the DNA TGTGCCAGCAGCTTAGGTCCAGATACGCAGTATTTT. This sequence encodes CASSLGPDTQYF. The full variable domain, with the rest looked up from reference TRBV7-9 and TRBJ2-3, is DTGVSQNPRHKITKRGQNVTFRCDPISEHNRLYWYRQTLGQGPEFLTYFQNEAQLEKSRLLSDRFSAERPKGSFSTLEIQRTEQGDSAMYLCASSLGPDTQYFGPGTRLTVL.

V is TRBV7-9 and J is TRBJ2-5, with 9 bases matching TRBD1. The CDR3 spans 14 residues. V gave up 2 bases and J gave up 5 bases; unmatched junction bases: 3. Looked up from germline, CDR1 is SEHNR and CDR2 is FQNEAQ (reference sequence). In DNA form, the CDR3 reads TGTGCCAGCAGCTTACCCGGGACAGGGGAGACCCAGTACTTC. It specifies CASSLPGTGETQYF.